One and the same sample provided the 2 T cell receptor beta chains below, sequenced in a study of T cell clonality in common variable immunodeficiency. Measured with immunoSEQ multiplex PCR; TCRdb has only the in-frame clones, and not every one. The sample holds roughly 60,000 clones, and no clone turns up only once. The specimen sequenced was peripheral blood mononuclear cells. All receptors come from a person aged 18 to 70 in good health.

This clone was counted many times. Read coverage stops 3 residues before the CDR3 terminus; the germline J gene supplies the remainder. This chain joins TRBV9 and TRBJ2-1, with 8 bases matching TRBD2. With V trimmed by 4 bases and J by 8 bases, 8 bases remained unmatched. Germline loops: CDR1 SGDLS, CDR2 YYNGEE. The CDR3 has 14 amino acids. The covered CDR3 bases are TGTGCCAGCAGCCCCCGACTAGCGCGGGATGAG. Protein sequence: CASSPRLARDE. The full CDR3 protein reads CASSPRLARDEQFF.

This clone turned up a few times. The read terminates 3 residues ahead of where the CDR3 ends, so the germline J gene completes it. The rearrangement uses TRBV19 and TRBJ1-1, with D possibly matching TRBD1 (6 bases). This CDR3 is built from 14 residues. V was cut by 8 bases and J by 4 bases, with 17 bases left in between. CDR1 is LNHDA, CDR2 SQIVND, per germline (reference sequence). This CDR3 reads CASLGWGPSTEAFF. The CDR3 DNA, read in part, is TGTGCCAGTCTGGGATGGGGGCCCAGCACTGAA. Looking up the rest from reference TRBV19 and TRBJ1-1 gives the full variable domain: DGGITQSPKYLFRKEGQNVTLSCEQNLNHDAMYWYRQDPGQGLRLIYYSQIVNDFQKGDIAEGYSVSREKKESFPLTVTSAQKNPTAFYLCASLGWGPSTEAFFGQGTRLTVV.